The 13 T cell receptor beta chains below were found in one sample sequenced in a study of blood T cell repertoires in COVID-19. Sequenced by immunoSEQ multiplex PCR; TCRdb stores in-frame clones only, minus some. The table has more than 200,000 clones, under 90% seen once. The sequenced sample was peripheral blood. The receptors shown here come from a man aged 55 to 70 with acute or convalescent COVID-19.

This chain uses TRBV11-3 with TRBJ2-7, with 7 bases lining up with TRBD2. This CDR3 spans 15 amino acids. V lost 5 bases and J lost 5; bases outside the gene matches: 12. The germline CDR1 and CDR2 sequences are SGHNT and YENEEA. In nucleotides, the CDR3 is TGTGCCAGCAGCCTCGCCGGGACTAATTTGGACGAGCAGTACTTC. Its translation: CASSLAGTNLDEQYF. Combining the CDR3 with reference TRBV11-3 and TRBJ2-7 gives the whole variable domain EAGVVQSPRYKIIEKKQPVAFWCNPISGHNTLYWYLQNLGQGPELLIRYENEEAVDDSQLPKDRFSAERLKGVDSTLKIQPAELGDSAVYLCASSLAGTNLDEQYFGPGTRLTVT.

The gene calls are TRBV5-1 and TRBJ2-2, with 8 bases aligning to TRBD2. Germline V CDR1 and CDR2: SGHRS, YFSETQ. The CDR3 is 14 amino acids. J gave up 4 bases and V 7 bases, and 6 bases lay outside the gene matches. As DNA, the CDR3 is TGCGCCAGCTCCGGGGGGGGTCCCACCGGGGAGCTGTTTTTT. This sequence encodes CASSGGGPTGELFF.

The V gene is TRBV24-1, the J gene TRBJ2-1; the match to TRBD1 covers 10 bases. Germline V gene lookup returns CDR1 KGHDR and CDR2 SFDVKD. Trimming removed 5 bases from V and 5 bases from J; junction bases left unmatched: 5. The CDR3 covers 15 residues. The CDR3 protein is CATSGTGGTNNEQFF. The CDR3 DNA sequence: TGTGCCACCAGTGGGACAGGGGGAACAAACAATGAGCAGTTCTTC.

This clone was recorded a few times. The chain employs TRBV25-1 and TRBJ2-3; TRBD2 agrees at 9 bases. Trimming cost V 8 bases and J 1 base; bases outside gene matches: 10. The CDR3 is 16 residues long. Germline V gene sequence: CDR1 MGHDK, CDR2 SYGVNS. The CDR3 protein is CASGVIAGAGTDTQYF. The CDR3 bases are TGTGCCAGCGGCGTAATAGCGGGAGCGGGCACAGATACGCAGTATTTT.

The chain recombines TRBV7-9 with TRBJ2-5, with 7 bases that match TRBD2. Germline trimming cut 4 bases from V and 6 bases from J; bases unmatched to any gene: 17. CDR3 size: 17 residues. Germline values: CDR1 SEHNR, CDR2 FQNEAQ (reference sequence). The CDR3 DNA reads as TGTGCCAGCAGCTCATCCTTCGGGGGACTATGGGTGAAGACCCAGTACTTC. As protein: CASSSSFGGLWVKTQYF.

The DNA for the CDR3 is TGTGCCGCCCGGGACATTAGCGGGGAGCAGTTCTTC. It codes for CAARDISGEQFF. The chain combines TRBV6-4 with TRBJ2-1; D may be TRBD2 (7 bases). The CDR3 consists of 12 residues. V was cut by 11 bases and J by 10 bases, with 18 bases left in between. The germline CDR1 and CDR2 sequences are MRHNA and SNTAGT.

The chain is built from TRBV7-6 and TRBJ2-2; 11 nucleotides agree with TRBD2. The CDR3 runs to 17 residues. The J segment lost 5 bases and the V segment lost 4 bases, leaving 9 bases of the junction unmatched. In germline, CDR1 is SGHVS, CDR2 FNYEAQ. The CDR3 bases are TGTGCCAGCAGCTCCAATAGCGGGGGGGTGAGGACCGGGGAGCTGTTTTTT. Translation: CASSSNSGGVRTGELFF.

The CDR3 is CASGAPGNQPQHF. The DNA for the CDR3 is TGTGCTAGTGGTGCACCGGGGAATCAGCCCCAGCATTTT. The chain recombines TRBV12-5 with TRBJ1-5; unclear D gene. From germline, CDR1 is LGHNT and CDR2 FRNRAP. Trimming cost V 5 bases and J 4 bases, with 9 bases left between them. The CDR3 totals 13 residues.

The chain employs TRBV2 and TRBJ1-5; TRBD1 agrees at 9 bases. The trim removed 4 bases at V and 1 base at J, leaving 8 bases unmatched. CDR1 is SNHLY and CDR2 is FYNNEI in the germline V gene. The CDR3 is 17 residues long. CDR3 in DNA: TGTGCCAGCAGTGTCGACAGGGGGAGGAGAAGCAATCAGCCCCAGCATTTT. Encoded protein: CASSVDRGRRSNQPQHF.

The chain uses TRBV5-1 and TRBJ2-7; TRBD1 matches 7 bases. The CDR3 has 15 amino acids. Per germline, CDR1 SGHRS and CDR2 YFSETQ. J lost 0 bases, V lost 2 bases, and 5 bases had no gene match. Written as DNA, the CDR3 is TGCGCCAGCAGCTTTAAGGCAGGGGGCTCCTACGAGCAGTACTTC. Translated, it gives CASSFKAGGSYEQYF.

This chain uses TRBV7-9 with TRBJ1-2; D remains unclear. The germline V gene encodes CDR1 SEHNR and CDR2 FQNEAQ (reference sequence). Trimming shortened V by 1 base and J by 0 bases, and 9 bases separated the two germline ends. This CDR3 has 15 amino acids. CDR3 coding DNA: TGTGCCAGCAGCTTAGGCCAACAAGCTAACTATGGCTACACCTTC. This encodes CASSLGQQANYGYTF. Combining the CDR3 with reference TRBV7-9 and TRBJ1-2 gives the whole variable domain DTGVSQNPRHKITKRGQNVTFRCDPISEHNRLYWYRQTLGQGPEFLTYFQNEAQLEKSRLLSDRFSAERPKGSFSTLEIQRTEQGDSAMYLCASSLGQQANYGYTFGSGTRLTVV.

The gene calls are TRBV7-3 and TRBJ1-1; 8 bases are shared with TRBD1. Germline values: CDR1 SGHTA, CDR2 FQGTGA. The CDR3 has 13 residues. V dropped 5 bases and J dropped 3; count of bases not matched to a gene: 2. Here the CDR3 reads CASSQGADTEAFF. CDR3 bases: TGTGCCAGCAGCCAGGGGGCGGACACTGAAGCTTTCTTT.

This CDR3 reads CASSYTHRGWDYGYTF. As DNA, the CDR3 is TGTGCCAGCAGTTACACTCACAGGGGTTGGGATTATGGCTACACCTTC. The chain recombines TRBV6-5 with TRBJ1-2; 7 bases are a match to TRBD1. The CDR3 totals 16 residues. V lost 2 bases, J lost 5 bases, and 11 bases stayed unmatched. CDR1 is MNHEY, CDR2 SVGAGI, per germline.